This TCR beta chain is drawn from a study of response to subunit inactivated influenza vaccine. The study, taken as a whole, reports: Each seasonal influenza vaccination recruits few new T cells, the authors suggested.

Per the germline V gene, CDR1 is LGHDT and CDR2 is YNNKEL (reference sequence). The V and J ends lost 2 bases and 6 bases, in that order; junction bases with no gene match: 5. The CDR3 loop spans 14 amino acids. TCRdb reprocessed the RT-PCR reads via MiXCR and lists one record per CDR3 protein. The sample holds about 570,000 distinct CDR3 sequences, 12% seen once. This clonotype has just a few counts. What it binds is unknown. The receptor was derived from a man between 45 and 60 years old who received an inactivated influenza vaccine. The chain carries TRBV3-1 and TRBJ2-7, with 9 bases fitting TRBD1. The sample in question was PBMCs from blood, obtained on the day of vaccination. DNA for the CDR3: TGTGCCAGCAGCCAAACGGGACAGGGCCGCGAGCAGTACTTC. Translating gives CASSQTGQGREQYF.